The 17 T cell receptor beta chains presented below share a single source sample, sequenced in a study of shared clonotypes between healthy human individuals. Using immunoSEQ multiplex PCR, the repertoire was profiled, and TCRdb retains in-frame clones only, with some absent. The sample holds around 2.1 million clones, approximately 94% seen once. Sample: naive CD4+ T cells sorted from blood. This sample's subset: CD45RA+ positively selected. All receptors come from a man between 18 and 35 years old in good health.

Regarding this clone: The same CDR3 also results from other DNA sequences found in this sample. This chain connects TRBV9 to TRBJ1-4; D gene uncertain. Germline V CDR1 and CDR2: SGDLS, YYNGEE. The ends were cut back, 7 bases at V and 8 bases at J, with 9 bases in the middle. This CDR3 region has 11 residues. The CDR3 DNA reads TGTGCCAGCTCAAGAGGGGAAAAACTGTTTTTT. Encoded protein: CASSRGEKLFF.

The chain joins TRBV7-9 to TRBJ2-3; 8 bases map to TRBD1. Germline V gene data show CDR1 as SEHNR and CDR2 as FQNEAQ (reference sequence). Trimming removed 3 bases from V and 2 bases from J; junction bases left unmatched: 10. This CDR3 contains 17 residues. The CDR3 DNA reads TGTGCCAGCAGCTTTTTACGAACAGGGGGAACCACAGATACGCAGTATTTT. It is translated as CASSFLRTGGTTDTQYF.

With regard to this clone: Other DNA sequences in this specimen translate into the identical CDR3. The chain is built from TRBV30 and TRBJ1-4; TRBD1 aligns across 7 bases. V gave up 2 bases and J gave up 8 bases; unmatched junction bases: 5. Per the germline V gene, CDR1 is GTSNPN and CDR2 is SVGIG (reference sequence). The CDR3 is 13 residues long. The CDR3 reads CAWSQGEGEKLFF. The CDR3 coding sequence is TGTGCCTGGAGTCAGGGGGAGGGGGAAAAACTGTTTTTT.

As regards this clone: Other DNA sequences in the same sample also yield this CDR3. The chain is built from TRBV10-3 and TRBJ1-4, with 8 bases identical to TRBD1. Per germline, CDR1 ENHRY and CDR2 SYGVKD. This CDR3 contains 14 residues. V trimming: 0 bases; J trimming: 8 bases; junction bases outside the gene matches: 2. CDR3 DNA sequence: TGTGCCATCAGTGAGTCAACAGGGGGAGAAAAACTGTTTTTT. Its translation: CAISESTGGEKLFF.

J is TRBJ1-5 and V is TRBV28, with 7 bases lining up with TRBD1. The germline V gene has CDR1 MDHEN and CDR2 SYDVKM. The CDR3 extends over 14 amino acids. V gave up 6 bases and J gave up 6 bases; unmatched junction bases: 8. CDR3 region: CASREGGSGQPQHF. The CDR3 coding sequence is TGTGCCAGCAGGGAAGGGGGCTCCGGTCAGCCCCAGCATTTT.

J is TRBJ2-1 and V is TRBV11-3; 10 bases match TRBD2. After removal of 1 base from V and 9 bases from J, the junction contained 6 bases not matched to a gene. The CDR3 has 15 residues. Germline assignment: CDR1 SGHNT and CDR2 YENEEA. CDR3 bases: TGTGCCAGCAGCTTAGTCCTAGCGGGAGAGGGTGAGCAGTTCTTC. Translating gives CASSLVLAGEGEQFF.

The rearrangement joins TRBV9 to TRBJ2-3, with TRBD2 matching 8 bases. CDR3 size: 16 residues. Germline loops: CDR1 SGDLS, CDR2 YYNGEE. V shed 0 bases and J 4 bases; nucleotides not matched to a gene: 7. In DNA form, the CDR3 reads TGTGCCAGCAGCGTAGTTGCGGGAGGAGGGGCAGATACGCAGTATTTT. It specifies CASSVVAGGGADTQYF.

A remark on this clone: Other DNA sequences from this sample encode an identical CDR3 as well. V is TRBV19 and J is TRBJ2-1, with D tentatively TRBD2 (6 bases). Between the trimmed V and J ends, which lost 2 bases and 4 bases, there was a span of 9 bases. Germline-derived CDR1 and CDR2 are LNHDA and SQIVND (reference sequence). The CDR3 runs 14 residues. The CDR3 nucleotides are TGTGCCAGTAGTATAACCGGGACTTACAATGAGCAGTTCTTC. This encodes CASSITGTYNEQFF.

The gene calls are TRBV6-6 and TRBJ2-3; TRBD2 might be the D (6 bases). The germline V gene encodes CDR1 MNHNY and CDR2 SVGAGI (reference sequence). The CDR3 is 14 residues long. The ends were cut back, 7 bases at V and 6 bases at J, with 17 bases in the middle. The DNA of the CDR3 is TGTGCCAGCACTAACCTCGGGGGACGGGATACGCAGTATTTT. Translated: CASTNLGGRDTQYF.

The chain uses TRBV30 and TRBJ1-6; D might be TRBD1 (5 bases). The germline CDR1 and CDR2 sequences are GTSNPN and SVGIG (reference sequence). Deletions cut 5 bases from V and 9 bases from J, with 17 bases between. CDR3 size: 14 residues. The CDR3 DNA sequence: TGTGCCTGGGGGGCAGGCTATGGAGGTTCACCCCTCCACTTT. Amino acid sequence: CAWGAGYGGSPLHF. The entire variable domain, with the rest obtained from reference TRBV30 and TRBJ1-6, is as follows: SQTIHQWPATLVQPVGSPLSLECTVEGTSNPNLYWYRQAAGRGLQLLFYSVGIGQISSEVPQNLSASRPQDRQFILSSKKLLLSDSGFYLCAWGAGYGGSPLHFGNGTRLTVT.

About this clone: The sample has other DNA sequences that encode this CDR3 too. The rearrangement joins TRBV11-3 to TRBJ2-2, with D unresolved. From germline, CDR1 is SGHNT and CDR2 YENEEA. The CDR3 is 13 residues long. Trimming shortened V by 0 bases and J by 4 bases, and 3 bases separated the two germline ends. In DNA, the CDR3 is TGTGCCAGCAGCTTAGAGAGCACCGGGGAGCTGTTTTTT. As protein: CASSLESTGELFF.

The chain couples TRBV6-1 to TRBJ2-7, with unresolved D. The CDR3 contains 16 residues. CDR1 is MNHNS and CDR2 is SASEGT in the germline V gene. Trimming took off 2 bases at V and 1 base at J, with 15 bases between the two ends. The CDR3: CASSESALGYSYEQYF. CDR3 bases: TGTGCCAGCAGTGAATCGGCGCTGGGATATTCCTACGAGCAGTACTTC.

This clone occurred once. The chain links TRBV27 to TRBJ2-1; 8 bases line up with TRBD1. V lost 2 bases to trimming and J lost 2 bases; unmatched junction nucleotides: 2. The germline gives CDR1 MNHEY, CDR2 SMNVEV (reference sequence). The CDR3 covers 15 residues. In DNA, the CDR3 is TGTGCCAGCAGTTTACCGACAGGGGCCTACAATGAGCAGTTCTTC. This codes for CASSLPTGAYNEQFF.

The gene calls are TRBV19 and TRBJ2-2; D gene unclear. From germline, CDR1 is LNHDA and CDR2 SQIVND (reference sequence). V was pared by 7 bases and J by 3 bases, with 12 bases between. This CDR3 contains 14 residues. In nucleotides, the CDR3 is TGTGCCAGTAACCCCAGCGCCCACACCGGGGAGCTGTTTTTT. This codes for CASNPSAHTGELFF.

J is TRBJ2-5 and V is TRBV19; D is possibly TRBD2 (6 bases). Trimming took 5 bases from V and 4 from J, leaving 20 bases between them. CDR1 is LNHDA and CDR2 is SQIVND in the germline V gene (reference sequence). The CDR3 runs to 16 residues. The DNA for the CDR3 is TGTGCCAGTAGTCCGGGGGAACTAGCAGGTGGAGAGACCCAGTACTTC. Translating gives CASSPGELAGGETQYF.

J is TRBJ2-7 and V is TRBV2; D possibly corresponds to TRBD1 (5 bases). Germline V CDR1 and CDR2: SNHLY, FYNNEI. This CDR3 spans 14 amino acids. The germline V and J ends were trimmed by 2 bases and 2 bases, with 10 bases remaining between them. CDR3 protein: CASSESTGTYEQYF. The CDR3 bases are TGTGCCAGCAGTGAATCAACAGGCACCTACGAGCAGTACTTC.

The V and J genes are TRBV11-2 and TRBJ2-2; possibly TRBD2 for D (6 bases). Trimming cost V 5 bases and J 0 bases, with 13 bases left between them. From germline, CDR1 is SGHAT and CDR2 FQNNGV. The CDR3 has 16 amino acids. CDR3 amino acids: CASSLGTGPNTGELFF. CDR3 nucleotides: TGTGCCAGCAGCCTCGGGACTGGGCCGAACACCGGGGAGCTGTTTTTT.